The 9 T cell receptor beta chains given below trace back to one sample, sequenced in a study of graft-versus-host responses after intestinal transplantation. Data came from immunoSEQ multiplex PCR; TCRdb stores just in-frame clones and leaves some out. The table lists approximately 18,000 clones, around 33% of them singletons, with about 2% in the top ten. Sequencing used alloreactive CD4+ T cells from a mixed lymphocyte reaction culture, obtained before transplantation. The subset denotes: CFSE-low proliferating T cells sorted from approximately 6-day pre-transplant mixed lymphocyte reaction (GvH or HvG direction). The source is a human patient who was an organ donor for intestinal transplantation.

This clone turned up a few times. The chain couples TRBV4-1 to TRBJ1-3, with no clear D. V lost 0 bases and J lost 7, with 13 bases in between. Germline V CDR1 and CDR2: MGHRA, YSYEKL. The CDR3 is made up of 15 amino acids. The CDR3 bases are TGCGCCAGCAGCCAAGATAAGGGAGGCAGGAACACCATATATTTT. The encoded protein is CASSQDKGGRNTIYF.

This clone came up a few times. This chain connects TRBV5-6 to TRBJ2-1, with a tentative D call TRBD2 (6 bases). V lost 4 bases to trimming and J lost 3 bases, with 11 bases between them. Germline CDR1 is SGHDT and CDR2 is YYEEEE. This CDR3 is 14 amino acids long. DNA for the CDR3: TGTGCCAGCAGCCGACTGCGGGGCTACAATGAGCAGTTCTTC. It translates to CASSRLRGYNEQFF.

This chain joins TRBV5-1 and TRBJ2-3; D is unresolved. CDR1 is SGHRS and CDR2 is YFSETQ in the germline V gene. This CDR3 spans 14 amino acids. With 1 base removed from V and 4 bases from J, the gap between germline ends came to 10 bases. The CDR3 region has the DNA TGCGCCAGCAGCTTGAGGTCGGGTTCAGATACGCAGTATTTT. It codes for CASSLRSGSDTQYF.

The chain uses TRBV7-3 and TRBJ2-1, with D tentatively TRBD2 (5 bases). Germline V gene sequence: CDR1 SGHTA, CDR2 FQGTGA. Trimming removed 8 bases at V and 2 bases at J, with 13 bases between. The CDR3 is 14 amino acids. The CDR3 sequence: CASSPGRAYNEQFF. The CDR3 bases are TGTGCCAGCTCCCCGGGAAGGGCCTACAATGAGCAGTTCTTC.

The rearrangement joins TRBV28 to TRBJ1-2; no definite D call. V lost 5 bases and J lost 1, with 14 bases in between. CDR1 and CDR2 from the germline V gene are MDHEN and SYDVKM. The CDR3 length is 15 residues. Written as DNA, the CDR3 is TGTGCCAGCAGTGCCAGGACGGTGGTTAACTATGGCTACACCTTC. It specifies CASSARTVVNYGYTF.

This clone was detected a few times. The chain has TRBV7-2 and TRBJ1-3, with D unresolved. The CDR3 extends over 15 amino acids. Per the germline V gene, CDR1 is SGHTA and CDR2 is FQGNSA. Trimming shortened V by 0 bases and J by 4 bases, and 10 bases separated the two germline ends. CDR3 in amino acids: CASSLALSGGNTIYF. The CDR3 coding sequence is TGTGCCAGCAGCTTAGCGCTGAGTGGGGGAAACACCATATATTTT.

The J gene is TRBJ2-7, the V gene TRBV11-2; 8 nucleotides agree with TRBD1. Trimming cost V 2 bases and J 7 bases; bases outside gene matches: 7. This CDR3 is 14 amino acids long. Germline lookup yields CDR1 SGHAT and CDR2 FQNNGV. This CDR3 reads CASSLIPTGGEQYF. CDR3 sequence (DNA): TGTGCCAGCAGCTTAATTCCCACAGGGGGTGAGCAGTACTTC.

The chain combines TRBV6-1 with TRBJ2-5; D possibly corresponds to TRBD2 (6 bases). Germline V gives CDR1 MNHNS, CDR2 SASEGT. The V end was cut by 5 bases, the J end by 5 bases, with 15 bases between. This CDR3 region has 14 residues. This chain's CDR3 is CASSYWAGGETQYF. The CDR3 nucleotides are TGTGCCAGCAGTTATTGGGCTGGAGGGGAGACCCAGTACTTC.

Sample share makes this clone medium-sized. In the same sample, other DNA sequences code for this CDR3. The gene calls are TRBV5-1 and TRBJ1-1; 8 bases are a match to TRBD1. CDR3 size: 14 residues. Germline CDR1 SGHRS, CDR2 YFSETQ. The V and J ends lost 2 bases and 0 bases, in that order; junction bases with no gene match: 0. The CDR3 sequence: CASSLQGVNTEAFF. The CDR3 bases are TGCGCCAGCAGCTTACAGGGGGTGAACACTGAAGCTTTCTTT.